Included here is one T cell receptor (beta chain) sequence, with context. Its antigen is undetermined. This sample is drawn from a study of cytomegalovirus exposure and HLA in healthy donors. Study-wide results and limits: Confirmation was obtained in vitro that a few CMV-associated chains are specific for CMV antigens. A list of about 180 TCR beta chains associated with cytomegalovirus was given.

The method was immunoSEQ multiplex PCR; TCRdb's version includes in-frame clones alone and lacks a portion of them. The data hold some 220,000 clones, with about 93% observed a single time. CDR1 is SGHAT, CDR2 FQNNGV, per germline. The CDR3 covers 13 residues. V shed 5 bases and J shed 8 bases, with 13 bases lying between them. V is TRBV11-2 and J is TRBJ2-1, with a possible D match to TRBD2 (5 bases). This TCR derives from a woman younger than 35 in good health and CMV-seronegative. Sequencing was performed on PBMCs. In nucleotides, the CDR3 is TGTGCCAGCAGCCGGAGTCGAGGGTATGAGCAGTTCTTC. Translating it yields CASSRSRGYEQFF.